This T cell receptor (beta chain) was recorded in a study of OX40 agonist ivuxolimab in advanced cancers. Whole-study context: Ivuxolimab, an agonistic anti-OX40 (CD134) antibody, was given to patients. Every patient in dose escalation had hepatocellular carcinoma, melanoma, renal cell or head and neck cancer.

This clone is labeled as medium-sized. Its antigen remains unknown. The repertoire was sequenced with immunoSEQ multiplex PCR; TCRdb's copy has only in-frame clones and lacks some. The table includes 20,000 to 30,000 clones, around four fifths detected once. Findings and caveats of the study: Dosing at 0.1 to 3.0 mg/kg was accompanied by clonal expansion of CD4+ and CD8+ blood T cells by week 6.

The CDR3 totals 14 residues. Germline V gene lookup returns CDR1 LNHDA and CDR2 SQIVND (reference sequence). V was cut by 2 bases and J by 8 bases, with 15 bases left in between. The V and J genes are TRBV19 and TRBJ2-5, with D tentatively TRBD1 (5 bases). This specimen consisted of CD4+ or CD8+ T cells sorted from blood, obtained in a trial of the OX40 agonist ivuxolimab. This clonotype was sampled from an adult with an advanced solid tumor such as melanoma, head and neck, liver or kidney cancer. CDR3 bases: TGTGCCAGTAGTATATCCGTCACAGGCAGAACCCAGTACTTC. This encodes CASSISVTGRTQYF.